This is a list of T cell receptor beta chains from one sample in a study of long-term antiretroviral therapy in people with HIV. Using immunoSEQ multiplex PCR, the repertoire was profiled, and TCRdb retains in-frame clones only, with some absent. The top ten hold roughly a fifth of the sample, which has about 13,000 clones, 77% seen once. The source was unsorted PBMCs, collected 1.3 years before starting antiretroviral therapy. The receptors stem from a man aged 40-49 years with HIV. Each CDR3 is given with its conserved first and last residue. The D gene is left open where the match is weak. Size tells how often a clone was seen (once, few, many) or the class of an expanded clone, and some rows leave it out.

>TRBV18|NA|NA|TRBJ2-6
TGTGCCAGCTCACCGTGGGACGGGGCCAACGTCCTGACTTTC
CASSPWDGANVLTF
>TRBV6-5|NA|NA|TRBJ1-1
TGTGCCAGCAGGCCCATCGGGAACACTGAAGCTTTCTTT
CASRPIGNTEAFF
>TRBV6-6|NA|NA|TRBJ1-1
TGTGCCAGCAGTTTACAGGGGAACACTGAAGCTTTCTTT
CASSLQGNTEAFF
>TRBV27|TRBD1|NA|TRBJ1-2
TGTGCCAGCAGTTTAGGCAGGGGGCAAGGCGGCTACACCTTC
CASSLGRGQGGYTF
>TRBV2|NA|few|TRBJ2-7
TGTGCCACTACAGGGTTTGTCGCCTACGAGCAGTACTTC
CATTGFVAYEQYF
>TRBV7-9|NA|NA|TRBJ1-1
TGTGCCAGCAGCGCCAGCGCGACGGGGTTCCTGAACACTGAAGCTTTCTTT
CASSASATGFLNTEAFF
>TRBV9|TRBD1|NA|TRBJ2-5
TGTGCCAGCAGCGTAGGTCCCGGACAGGGCATTTCTGGGGAGACCCAGTACTTC
CASSVGPGQGISGETQYF
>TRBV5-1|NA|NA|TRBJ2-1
TGCGCCAGCAGCTCAGGACAGCAACCCAATGAGCAGTTCTTC
CASSSGQQPNEQFF
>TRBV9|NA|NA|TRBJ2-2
TGTGCCAGCAGCTCAGGGGTAAACACCGGGGAGCTGTTTTTT
CASSSGVNTGELFF
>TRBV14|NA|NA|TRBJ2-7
TGTGCCAGCAGCCTGGACCCTAGGTCTCTCCGGGACGAGCAGTACTTC
CASSLDPRSLRDEQYF
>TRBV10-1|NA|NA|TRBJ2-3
TGCGCCAGCAGTGATTCCAACTCCCGGGATACGCAGTATTTT
CASSDSNSRDTQYF
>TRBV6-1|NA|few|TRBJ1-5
TGTGCCAGCAGTGGGTGGGGGCATGGCAATCAGCCCCAGCATTTT
CASSGWGHGNQPQHF
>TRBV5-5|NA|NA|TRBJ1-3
TGTGCCAGCAGCTTATACCGGACCCCCGGAAACACCATATATTTT
CASSLYRTPGNTIYF
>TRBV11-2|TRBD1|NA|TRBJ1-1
TGTGCCAGCATCCGTGACAGGGGGGGAGGAGAAGCTTTCTTT
CASIRDRGGGEAFF
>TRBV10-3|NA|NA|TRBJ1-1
TGTGCCATCAGTGAGTCCCCAGGGTTCATGAACACTGAAGCTTTCTTT
CAISESPGFMNTEAFF
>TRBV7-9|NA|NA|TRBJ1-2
TGTGCCAGCAGCTTAGAGGGATCGCATGGCTACACCTTC
CASSLEGSHGYTF
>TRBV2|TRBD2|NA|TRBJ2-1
TGTGCCAGCGAGGGGTTTAGCGGGGGACACTACAATGAGCAGTTCTTC
CASEGFSGGHYNEQFF
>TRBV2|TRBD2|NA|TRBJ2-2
TGTGCCAGCAGTGTACAACTAGCGGCGAACACCGGGGAGCTGTTTTTT
CASSVQLAANTGELFF
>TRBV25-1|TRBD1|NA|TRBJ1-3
TGTGCCACCTCAGGGGGGGGCAGTGGAAACACCATATATTTT
CATSGGGSGNTIYF
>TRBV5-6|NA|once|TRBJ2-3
TGTGCCAGCAGCTTGTACCGGGGAGGCCGCACAGATACGCAGTATTTT
CASSLYRGGRTDTQYF
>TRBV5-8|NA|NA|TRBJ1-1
TGTGCCAGCTCAAATAGGGGGGTAGGGAACACTGAAGCTTTCTTT
CASSNRGVGNTEAFF
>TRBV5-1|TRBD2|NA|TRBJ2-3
TGCGCCAGCAGCTTGACGGGGGGTCTTACAGATACGCAGTATTTT
CASSLTGGLTDTQYF
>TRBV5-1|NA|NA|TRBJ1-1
TGCGCCAGCAGCTTGCCCGGGACCGGCACTGAAGCTTTCTTT
CASSLPGTGTEAFF
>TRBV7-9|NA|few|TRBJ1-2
TGTGCCAGCAGCTTAGCTTCACAGGGAGGTGGGCAAGGCTACACCTTC
CASSLASQGGGQGYTF
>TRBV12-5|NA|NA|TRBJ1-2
TGTGCTAGTGGTTTGGTATCCGCCCCATTTTATGGCTACACCTTC
CASGLVSAPFYGYTF
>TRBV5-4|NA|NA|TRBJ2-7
TGTGCCAGCAGCTCCCAACCCTACGAGCAGTACTTC
CASSSQPYEQYF
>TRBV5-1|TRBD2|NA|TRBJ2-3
TGCGCCAGCAGCCTCGGACTAGCGGGGGGTAGCACAGATACGCAGTATTTT
CASSLGLAGGSTDTQYF
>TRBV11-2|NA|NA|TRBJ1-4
TGTGCCAGCAGCCGCCCCGACCCAGGGGAAAAACTGTTTTTT
CASSRPDPGEKLFF
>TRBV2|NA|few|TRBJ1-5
TGTGCCAGCCGGCAGGGGTTGAATCAGCCCCAGCATTTT
CASRQGLNQPQHF
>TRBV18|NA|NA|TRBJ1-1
TGTGCCAGCTCACCCACGGGATCCACGAACACTGAAGCTTTCTTT
CASSPTGSTNTEAFF
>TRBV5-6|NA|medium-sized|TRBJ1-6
TGTGCCAGCAGCTTGCTCCCTAGCTCCTATAATTCACCCCTCCACTTT
CASSLLPSSYNSPLHF
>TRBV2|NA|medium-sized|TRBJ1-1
TGTGCCAGCAGTGAATATATCGGACAGAACACTGAAGCTTTCTTT
CASSEYIGQNTEAFF
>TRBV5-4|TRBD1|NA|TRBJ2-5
TGTGCCAGCAGCAAGACAACAGGGGGCGGAGAGACCCAGTACTTC
CASSKTTGGGETQYF
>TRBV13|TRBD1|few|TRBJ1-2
TGTGCCAGCAGCCCGCCGGACAGGATCTTTGGCTATGGCTACACCTTC
CASSPPDRIFGYGYTF
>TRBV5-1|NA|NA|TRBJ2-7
TGCGCCAAGAGACACTACGAGCAGTACTTC
CAKRHYEQYF
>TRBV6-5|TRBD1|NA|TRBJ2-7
TGTGCCAGCAGTTACTCTAACAGGGGGTACTACGAGCAGTACTTC
CASSYSNRGYYEQYF
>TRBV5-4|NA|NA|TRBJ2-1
TGTGCCAGCGGACTCCTCGGCAGTTTGTTCTTC
CASGLLGSLFF
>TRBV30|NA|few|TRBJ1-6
TGTGCTCGGAGTGTCAAGGGAAAGAGTTCACCCCTCCACTTT
CARSVKGKSSPLHF
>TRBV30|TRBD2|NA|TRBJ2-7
TGTGCCTGGAGCCGGGGGACTAGCGGGGGGGTATCCTACGAGCAGTACTTC
CAWSRGTSGGVSYEQYF
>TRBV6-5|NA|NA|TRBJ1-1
TGTGCCAGCAGTTACCGTCACTCGAACACTGAAGCTTTCTTT
CASSYRHSNTEAFF
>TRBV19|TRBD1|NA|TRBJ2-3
TGTGCCAGTAAGGACAGGTTTAGCACAGATACGCAGTATTTT
CASKDRFSTDTQYF
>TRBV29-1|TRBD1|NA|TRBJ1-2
TGCAGCGTCGGGAGGGACAGACTTGATGGCTATGGCTACACCTTC
CSVGRDRLDGYGYTF
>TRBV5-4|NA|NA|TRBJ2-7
TGTGCCAGCAGCTCCCCAGCAAACTCCTACGAGCAGTACTTC
CASSSPANSYEQYF
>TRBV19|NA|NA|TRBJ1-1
TGTGCCAGTAGTATAGGAATTCCCGGGGGCGCGAAAACTGAAGCTTTCTTT
CASSIGIPGGAKTEAFF
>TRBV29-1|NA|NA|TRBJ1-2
TGCAGCGTTCTCGGGGGAGTTCATGGCTACACCTTC
CSVLGGVHGYTF
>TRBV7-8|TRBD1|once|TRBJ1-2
TGTGCCAGCAGCTTCGAATCCGGGACAGGGGGAGGCTACACCTTC
CASSFESGTGGGYTF
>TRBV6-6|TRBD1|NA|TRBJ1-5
TGTGCCAGCAGTTACCTACTGACAGGGACTAATCAGCCCCAGCATTTT
CASSYLLTGTNQPQHF